The clone carrying this T cell receptor beta chain occurred a few times. Its target is unknown. TCRdb processed the 5' RACE reads anew with MiXCR; each CDR3 protein has one entry. The sample has 140,000 to 150,000 distinct CDR3 sequences; about 19% are singletons. The data were obtained in a study of T-cell memory formation after mild COVID-19. Trimming removed 7 bases from V and 6 bases from J, with 21 bases in between. Per germline, CDR1 MNHNS and CDR2 SASEGT. The CDR3 has 15 residues. Study-wide results and caveats: Contracting clones from day 15 to 85 showed balanced CD4/CD8; later expanders favored CD4+. CD4+ contracting clones were found mainly in CM and EM, and CD8+ ones in EMRA.

Source material: PBMCs or a T cell subset sorted from them (not recorded which). This TCR derives from an adult woman who had mild COVID-19 (a few samples of this study predate the infection). Cell type and time point are not known. This chain links TRBV6-1 with TRBJ1-1; TRBD1 might be the D (6 bases). As DNA, the CDR3 is TGTGCCAGCATCGTAGGTCCAGGGGCCGGGTCTGAAGCTTTCTTT. Its translation is CASIVGPGAGSEAFF.